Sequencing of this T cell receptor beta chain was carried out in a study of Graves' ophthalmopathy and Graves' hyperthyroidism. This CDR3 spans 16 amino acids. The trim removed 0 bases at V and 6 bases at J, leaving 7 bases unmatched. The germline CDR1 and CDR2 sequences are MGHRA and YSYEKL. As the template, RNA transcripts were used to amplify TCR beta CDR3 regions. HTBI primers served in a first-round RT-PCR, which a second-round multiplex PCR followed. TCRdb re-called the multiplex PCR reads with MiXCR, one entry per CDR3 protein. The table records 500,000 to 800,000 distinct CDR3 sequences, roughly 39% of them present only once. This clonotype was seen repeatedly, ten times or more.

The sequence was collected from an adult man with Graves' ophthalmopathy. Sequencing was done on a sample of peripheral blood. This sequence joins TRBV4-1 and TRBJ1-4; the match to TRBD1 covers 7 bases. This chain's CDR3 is CASSQERTGGDEKLFF. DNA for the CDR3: TGCGCCAGCAGCCAAGAACGGACAGGAGGAGATGAAAAACTGTTTTTT.